This T cell receptor (beta chain) originates from a study of cytomegalovirus exposure and HLA in healthy donors. Study in general: Genetic ancestry analysis placed 81% of the 300 to 500 donors that were genotyped in the Caucasian-associated cluster.

V was clipped by 0 bases and J by 7 bases, with 12 bases between them. Per the germline V gene, CDR1 is MRHNA and CDR2 is SNTAGT. The CDR3 spans 14 residues. Regarding this clone: The antigen is not known.

Study-level results: DRB1 showed the most TCR associations and HLA-C the fewest in a later analysis, as rates varied by HLA locus. In a later analysis, at a false discovery rate of 0.05, 16,951 TCR beta sequences matched HLA alleles.

The PCR ran on 60 Vbeta and 13 Jbeta primers. Method: immunoSEQ multiplex PCR; TCRdb's copy keeps in-frame clones and lacks some. The sample lists about 240,000 clones; about 80% were seen once. J is TRBJ1-2 and V is TRBV6-4; a weak D match, TRBD1 (6 bases). The sample was PBMCs. The sequence came from a middle-aged woman in good health and CMV-seropositive. This CDR3 reads CASSDSTGSGGYTF. CDR3 in DNA: TGTGCCAGCAGTGACTCTACAGGGAGTGGTGGCTACACCTTC.